This is a list of T cell receptor beta chains from one sample in a study of T cell responses to AZD1222 COVID-19 vaccine. Produced via immunoSEQ multiplex PCR; TCRdb's table is partial and in-frame only. Of over 100,000 clones detected, around nine tenths appear once; the ten largest clones hold about 3.7%. This sample comprised peripheral blood, obtained on day 0 of AZD1222 vaccination. These TCRs come from an adult in good health. CDR3s leave out the opening cysteine and the closing phenylalanine or tryptophan.

V gene | CDR3 protein
TRBV4-1 | ASSKIGVQDRSGANVLT
TRBV19 | ASSIQDMNTEAF
TRBV2 | ASSETSGGNNEQF
TRBV4-3 | ASSQAAQGNYGYT
TRBV18 | ASSPGQQETQY
TRBV5-1 | ASSLDVLSGGFYEQY
TRBV5-3 | ARSLKNMGVWTEAF
TRBV19 | ASTPDLAPDQPQH
TRBV27 | ASSPGPLTEAF
TRBV5-4 | ASSSMGETQY
TRBV4-3 | ASSQDPRQGAYEQY
TRBV3-1/TRBV3-2 | ASSQMTGAEAF
TRBV6-2/TRBV6-3 | ASSYLENTEAF
TRBV5-1 | ASSLGKADVTEAF
TRBV2 | ASSPNLDTQY
TRBV12-5 | ASTGVVETQY
TRBV9 | ASSRQGAFTEAF
TRBV4-3 | ASSQRLLDSPLH
TRBV7-8 | ASSLETGRTEAF
TRBV6-5 | ASNLQGPYEQY
TRBV4-2 | ASSRQATFTSGSSYEQY
TRBV10-3 | AISPSSYEQY
TRBV21-1 | ASSKLSPRAIYGYT
TRBV4-1 | ASSQDVRGRSPLH
TRBV21-1 | ASSKEVYGSAF
TRBV7-2 | ASSLRRSVDSPLH
TRBV12-5 | ASGLRTEMNTEAF
TRBV6-5 | ASSYNGALGHEAF
TRBV9 | ASSVGTGLNTEAF
TRBV3-1/TRBV3-2 | ASSPSAGGNTEAF
TRBV19 | ASSPRLAGLQDTQY
TRBV4-2 | ASSQEGGGQPQH
TRBV27 | ASSLSPPSSYNSPLH
TRBV1 | TSRKSWERDEAF
TRBV19 | ASSMSGISNQPQH
TRBV5-4 | ASSRSGAPYNEQF
TRBV7-2 | ASSFTDVGYGYT
TRBV6-5 | ASTAGANYGYT